This T cell receptor (beta chain) emerged from a study of blood T cells in healthy people across ages. Isolated per sample were at least 7 million PBMCs. This clonotype has just a few counts. A second about 7 to 11 cycle PCR used barcoded and J-beta primers. Via MiXCR, TCRdb re-called the 5' RACE reads, giving one row per CDR3 protein. The sample holds approximately 320,000 distinct CDR3 sequences, roughly a quarter seen once. Unmatched junction bases numbered 3, after V lost 4 bases and J lost 4 bases. This CDR3 is built from 13 residues. Germline V lookup: CDR1 SGHRS, CDR2 YFSETQ. The J gene is TRBJ2-7, the V gene TRBV5-1; TRBD1 matches 9 bases. This TCR came from an older woman in good health. Sequenced input: blood. In DNA form, the CDR3 reads TGCGCCAGCAGCGCCGGGACAGGGTACGAGCAGTACTTC. Its translation: CASSAGTGYEQYF.